This TCR beta chain is from a study of OX40 agonist ivuxolimab in advanced cancers. Notes on the study in general: At doses 0.1 to 3.0 mg/kg, CD4+ and CD8+ clones expanded. The study found that CD8+ T cells averaged more expanded clones than CD4+.

Clones were sequenced by immunoSEQ multiplex PCR, and TCRdb holds only the in-frame ones, with some missing. The sample shows 20,000 to 25,000 clones, roughly 83% of them seen only once. With regard to this clone: What it binds is not known.

The CDR3 loop spans 14 amino acids. The germline V gene encodes CDR1 MGHRA and CDR2 YSYEKL. The clonotype comes from an adult with an advanced solid tumor such as melanoma, head and neck, liver or kidney cancer. Sample: CD4+ or CD8+ T cells sorted from blood, taken in a trial of the OX40 agonist ivuxolimab. J is TRBJ2-5 and V is TRBV4-1; 8 bases fit TRBD1. The DNA end lines up better with TRBJ2-7; the J call may be wrong. The CDR3 DNA is TGCGCCAGCAGCCAAGAAACAGGGGGATACGAGCAGTACTTC. Protein product: CASSQETGGYEQYF.